Shown below are 11 T cell receptor beta chains from a single sample sequenced in a study of a mutant IDH1 vaccine in newly diagnosed glioma. Time point reported: week 35, safety follow-up. What each vaccine dose contained was 300 ug of mutant IDH1 20-mer peptide, accompanied by topical imiquimod. TCRdb keeps only in-frame clones here, not all; method: immunoSEQ multiplex PCR. This table holds about 32,000 clones, more than 75% found once. Their recognized antigens are unknown. Source: PBMCs, taken from a glioma patient whose treatment included an IDH1 peptide vaccine. Every receptor here comes from a man between 25 and 39 years old with glioma.

The chain combines TRBV5-5 with TRBJ2-7; 10 bases match TRBD1. CDR3 length: 14 amino acids. Losses at the gene ends were 5 bases for V and 2 bases for J; bases not matched to a gene: 4. CDR1 is SGHKS, CDR2 YYEKEE, per germline (reference sequence). CDR3 in amino acids: CASRRTGGPYEQYF. The CDR3 region has the DNA TGTGCCAGCAGACGGACAGGGGGGCCCTACGAGCAGTACTTC. Supplemented by reference TRBV5-5 and TRBJ2-7, the full variable domain reads DAGVTQSPTHLIKTRGQQVTLRCSPISGHKSVSWYQQVLGQGPQFIFQYYEKEERGRGNFPDRFSARQFPNYSSELNVNALLLGDSALYLCASRRTGGPYEQYFGPGTRLTVT.

The chain has TRBV30 and TRBJ1-2; D uncertain. Germline V lookup: CDR1 GTSNPN, CDR2 SVGIG (reference sequence). This CDR3 is 12 amino acids long. Deletions cut 4 bases from V and 5 bases from J, with 11 bases between. The CDR3: CAWNGGSYGYTF. CDR3 DNA sequence: TGTGCCTGGAACGGAGGTAGTTATGGCTACACCTTC.

V is TRBV19 and J is TRBJ2-7; D is uncertain. The CDR3 contains 12 residues. Germline values: CDR1 LNHDA, CDR2 SQIVND (reference sequence). V dropped 6 bases and J dropped 5 bases, with 11 bases sitting between them. Written as DNA, the CDR3 is TGTGCCAGTAGCCTATCTGATGACGAGCAGTACTTC. This translates into CASSLSDDEQYF.

This chain joins TRBV7-2 and TRBJ2-2, with D uncertain. Looked up from germline, CDR1 is SGHTA and CDR2 is FQGNSA. The CDR3 consists of 16 residues. V was cut by 1 base and J by 2 bases, with 11 bases left in between. The CDR3 nucleotides read TGTGCCAGCAGCTTAGGGGCATGGTTAAACACCGGGGAGCTGTTTTTT. It specifies CASSLGAWLNTGELFF.

The chain employs TRBV6-4 and TRBJ2-3; D may correspond to TRBD1 or TRBD2 (6 bases each). Trimming removed 6 bases at V and 6 bases at J, with 16 bases between. The CDR3 has 14 residues. CDR1 is MRHNA, CDR2 SNTAGT, per germline. The CDR3 here is CASSQRRGEDTQYF. CDR3 nucleotides: TGTGCCAGCAGCCAAAGGAGGGGGGAGGATACGCAGTATTTT.

In its sample, this clone was seen once. V usage is TRBV2 and J usage is TRBJ2-1; D may be TRBD2 (6 bases). V was clipped by 6 bases and J by 5 bases, with 11 bases between them. The CDR3 has 13 amino acids. The V gene's germline CDR1 is SNHLY and CDR2 FYNNEI. In DNA, the CDR3 is TGTGCCAGCAGCCGGGACTTTAACAATGAGCAGTTCTTC. Translating gives CASSRDFNNEQFF.

This chain connects TRBV6-1 to TRBJ2-7; D is uncertain. V lost 5 bases and J 2 bases, leaving 13 bases between the germline ends. The CDR3 runs 14 residues. Per germline, CDR1 MNHNS and CDR2 SASEGT. Here the CDR3 DNA reads TGTGCCAGCAGTCCGGCAGCCCGGGCCTACGAGCAGTACTTC. It is translated as CASSPAARAYEQYF.

This chain joins TRBV6-5 and TRBJ1-5; D not resolved. CDR3 length: 15 amino acids. Germline-derived CDR1 and CDR2 are MNHEY and SVGAGI. V gave up 7 bases and J gave up 0 bases, with 13 bases separating them. The CDR3 DNA follows: TGTGCCAGCACCTATCTACACTTTAGCAATCAGCCCCAGCATTTT. Translating it yields CASTYLHFSNQPQHF.

The rearrangement links TRBV19 to TRBJ1-1; tentative D call: TRBD1 (6 bases). V dropped 2 bases and J dropped 8 bases, with 12 bases sitting between them. Germline lookup yields CDR1 LNHDA and CDR2 SQIVND (reference sequence). The CDR3 spans 13 residues. The CDR3 sequence is CASSIKGGREAFF. CDR3 nucleotide sequence: TGTGCCAGTAGTATAAAAGGGGGGCGGGAAGCTTTCTTT. The whole variable domain, filled in from reference TRBV19 and TRBJ1-1, reads DGGITQSPKYLFRKEGQNVTLSCEQNLNHDAMYWYRQDPGQGLRLIYYSQIVNDFQKGDIAEGYSVSREKKESFPLTVTSAQKNPTAFYLCASSIKGGREAFFGQGTRLTVV.

The rearrangement links TRBV30 to TRBJ1-2; no reliable D call. The V gene lost 0 bases and the J gene lost 6 bases, with 11 bases spanning the gap. The CDR3 is 13 residues long. CDR1 and CDR2 from the germline V gene are GTSNPN and SVGIG (reference sequence). The CDR3 protein is CAWSVVLGNGYTF. CDR3 DNA sequence: TGTGCCTGGAGTGTAGTCCTGGGGAATGGCTACACCTTC. Supplemented by reference TRBV30 and TRBJ1-2, the full variable domain reads SQTIHQWPATLVQPVGSPLSLECTVEGTSNPNLYWYRQAAGRGLQLLFYSVGIGQISSEVPQNLSASRPQDRQFILSSKKLLLSDSGFYLCAWSVVLGNGYTFGSGTRLTVV.

V gene TRBV11-2 combines with J gene TRBJ1-2; unclear D gene. Germline values: CDR1 SGHAT, CDR2 FQNNGV. CDR3 length: 14 amino acids. V was cut by 5 bases and J by 10 bases, with 20 bases left in between. The DNA for the CDR3 is TGTGCCAGCAGCCAAGATCGGGCTGGGTTGGCCTACACCTTC. Translating gives CASSQDRAGLAYTF.